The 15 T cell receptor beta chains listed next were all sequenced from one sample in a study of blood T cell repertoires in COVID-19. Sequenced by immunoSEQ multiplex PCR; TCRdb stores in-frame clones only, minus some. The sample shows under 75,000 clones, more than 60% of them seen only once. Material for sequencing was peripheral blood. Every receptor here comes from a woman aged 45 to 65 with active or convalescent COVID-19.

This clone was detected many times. The CDR3 nucleotides read TGCAGCGTGGAGGGACTAGCTGGTTGGGACGAGCAGTACTTC. This translates into CSVEGLAGWDEQYF. This chain uses TRBV29-1 with TRBJ2-7, with 9 bases lining up with TRBD2. Trimming cost V 6 bases and J 5 bases; bases outside gene matches: 11. This CDR3 comprises 14 residues. In germline, CDR1 is SQVTM, CDR2 ANQGSEA.

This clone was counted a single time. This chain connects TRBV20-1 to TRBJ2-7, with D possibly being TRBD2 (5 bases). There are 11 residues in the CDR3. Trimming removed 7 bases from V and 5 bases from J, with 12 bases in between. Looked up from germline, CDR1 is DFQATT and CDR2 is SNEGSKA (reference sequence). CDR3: CSVGGRNEQYF. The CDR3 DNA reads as TGCAGTGTCGGTGGGAGAAACGAGCAGTACTTC.

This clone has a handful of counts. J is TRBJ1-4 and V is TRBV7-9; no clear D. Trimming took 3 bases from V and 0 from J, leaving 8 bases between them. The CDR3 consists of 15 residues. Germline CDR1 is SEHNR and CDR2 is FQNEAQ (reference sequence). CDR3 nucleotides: TGTGCCAGCAGCTTGCCCAGTACAACTAATGAAAAACTGTTTTTT. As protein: CASSLPSTTNEKLFF. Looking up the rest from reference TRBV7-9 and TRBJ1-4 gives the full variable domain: DTGVSQNPRHKITKRGQNVTFRCDPISEHNRLYWYRQTLGQGPEFLTYFQNEAQLEKSRLLSDRFSAERPKGSFSTLEIQRTEQGDSAMYLCASSLPSTTNEKLFFGSGTQLSVL.

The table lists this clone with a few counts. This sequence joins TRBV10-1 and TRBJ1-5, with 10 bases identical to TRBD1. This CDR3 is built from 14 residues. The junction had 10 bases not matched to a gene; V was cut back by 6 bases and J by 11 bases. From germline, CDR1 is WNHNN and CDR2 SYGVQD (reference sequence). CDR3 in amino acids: CASSGDRGIRTQHF. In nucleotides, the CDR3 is TGCGCCAGCAGCGGGGACAGGGGAATCAGGACCCAGCATTTT.

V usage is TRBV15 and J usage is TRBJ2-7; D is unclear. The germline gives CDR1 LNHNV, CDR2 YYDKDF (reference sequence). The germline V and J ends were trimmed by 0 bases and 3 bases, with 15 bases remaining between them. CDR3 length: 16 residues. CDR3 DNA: TGTGCCACCAGCAGAGATTTGCCGGTAACAGACTACGAGCAGTACTTC. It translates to CATSRDLPVTDYEQYF.

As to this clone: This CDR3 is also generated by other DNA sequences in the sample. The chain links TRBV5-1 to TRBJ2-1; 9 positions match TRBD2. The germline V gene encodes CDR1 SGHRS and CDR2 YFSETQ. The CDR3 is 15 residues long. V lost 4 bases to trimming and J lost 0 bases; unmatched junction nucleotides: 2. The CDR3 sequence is CASSLLAGSYNEQFF. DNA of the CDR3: TGCGCCAGCAGCCTACTAGCGGGCTCCTACAATGAGCAGTTCTTC.

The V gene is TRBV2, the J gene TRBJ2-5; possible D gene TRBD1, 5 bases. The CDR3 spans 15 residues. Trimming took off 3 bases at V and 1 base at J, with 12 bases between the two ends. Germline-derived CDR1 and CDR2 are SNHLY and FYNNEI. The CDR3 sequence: CASSDFREIQETQYF. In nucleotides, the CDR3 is TGTGCCAGCAGTGACTTCAGGGAAATCCAAGAGACCCAGTACTTC.

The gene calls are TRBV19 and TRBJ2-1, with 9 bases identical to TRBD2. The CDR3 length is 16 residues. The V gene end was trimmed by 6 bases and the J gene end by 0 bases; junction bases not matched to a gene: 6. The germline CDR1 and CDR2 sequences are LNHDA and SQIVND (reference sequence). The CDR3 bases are TGTGCCAGTAGGAGGTTTAGCGGGAGCTCCTACAATGAGCAGTTCTTC. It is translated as CASRRFSGSSYNEQFF.

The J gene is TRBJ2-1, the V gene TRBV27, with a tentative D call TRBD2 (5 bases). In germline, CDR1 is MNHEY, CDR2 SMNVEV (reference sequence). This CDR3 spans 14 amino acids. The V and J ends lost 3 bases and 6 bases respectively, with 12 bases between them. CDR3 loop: CASSFSTRINEQFF. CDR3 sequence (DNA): TGTGCCAGCAGTTTCTCTACTAGGATCAATGAGCAGTTCTTC.

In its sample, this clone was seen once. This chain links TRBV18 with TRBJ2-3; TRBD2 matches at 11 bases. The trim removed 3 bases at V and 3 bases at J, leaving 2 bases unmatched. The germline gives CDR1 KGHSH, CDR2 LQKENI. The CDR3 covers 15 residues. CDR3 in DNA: TGTGCCAGCTCACCGGGACTAGCGGATACAGATACGCAGTATTTT. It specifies CASSPGLADTDTQYF.

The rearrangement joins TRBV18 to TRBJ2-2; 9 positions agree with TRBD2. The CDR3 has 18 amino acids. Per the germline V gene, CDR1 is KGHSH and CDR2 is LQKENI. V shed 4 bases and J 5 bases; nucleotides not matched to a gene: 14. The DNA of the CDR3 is TGTGCCAGCTCACGGTTTAGCGGGAGCCACGAAGGGACCGGGGAGCTGTTTTTT. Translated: CASSRFSGSHEGTGELFF. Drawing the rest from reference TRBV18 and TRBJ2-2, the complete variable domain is NAGVMQNPRHLVRRRGQEARLRCSPMKGHSHVYWYRQLPEEGLKFMVYLQKENIIDESGMPKERFSAEFPKEGPSILRIQQVVRGDSAAYFCASSRFSGSHEGTGELFFGEGSRLTVL.

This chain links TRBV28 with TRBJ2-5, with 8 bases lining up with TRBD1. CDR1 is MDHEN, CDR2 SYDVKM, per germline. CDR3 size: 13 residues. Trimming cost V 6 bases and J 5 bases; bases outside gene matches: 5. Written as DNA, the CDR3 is TGTGCCAGCAGAAAACGGACAGGGGAGACCCAGTACTTC. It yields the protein CASRKRTGETQYF.

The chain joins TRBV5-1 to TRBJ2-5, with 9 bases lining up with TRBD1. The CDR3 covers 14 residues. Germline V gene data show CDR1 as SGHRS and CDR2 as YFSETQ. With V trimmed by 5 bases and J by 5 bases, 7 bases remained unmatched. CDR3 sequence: CASRLDRGRETQYF. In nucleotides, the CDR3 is TGCGCCAGCAGACTGGACAGGGGACGGGAGACCCAGTACTTC.

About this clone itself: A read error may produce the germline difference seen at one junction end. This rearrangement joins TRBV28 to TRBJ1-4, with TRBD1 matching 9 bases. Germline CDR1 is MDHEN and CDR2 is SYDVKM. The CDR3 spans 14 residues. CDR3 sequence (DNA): TGTGCCAGCAGTTTAGGGACAGGGATGGGGTATCTGTATTTT. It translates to CASSLGTGMGYLYF.

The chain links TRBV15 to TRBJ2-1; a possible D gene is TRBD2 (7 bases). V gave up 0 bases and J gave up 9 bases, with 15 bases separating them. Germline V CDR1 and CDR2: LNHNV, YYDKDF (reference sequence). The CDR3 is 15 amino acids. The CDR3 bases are TGTGCCACCAGCAGAGATCAGGGGAGGGGCCGTGAGCAGTTCTTC. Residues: CATSRDQGRGREQFF.